This T cell receptor (beta chain) derives from a study of shared clonotypes between healthy human individuals. Naivety among CD8 cells was defined by CD45RO negativity and positive CCR7 selection, thereby excluding terminally differentiated effector memory CD45RA+ cells. TCRdb's table, derived via immunoSEQ multiplex PCR, lists solely in-frame clones and lacks some. The sample shows roughly 1,800,000 clones, about 95% of them seen only once. From germline, CDR1 is SGHRS and CDR2 YFSETQ. V was clipped by 2 bases and J by 2 bases, with 4 bases between them. This CDR3 contains 12 residues. The sample was naive CD8+ T cells sorted from blood. This clonotype was sampled from a man between 18 and 29 years old in good health. The chain links TRBV5-1 to TRBJ1-2; no reliable D call. Here the CDR3 DNA reads TGCGCCAGCAGCTTAAAGAACTATGGCTACACCTTC. Translation: CASSLKNYGYTF.